This T cell receptor (beta chain) was sequenced for a study of blood T cell repertoires in COVID-19. The CDR3 contains 16 residues. Germline V gives CDR1 LNHDA, CDR2 SQIVND (reference sequence). With 4 bases removed from V and 4 bases from J, the gap between germline ends came to 19 bases. In the authors' workflow: Amplification of reference gene primers was used by the study to estimate nucleated cell counts. Assay used: immunoSEQ multiplex PCR; TCRdb lists only in-frame clones, some missing. Clone size and V and J calls were adopted from that table, with D and trimming inferred from the DNA. The sample includes about 300,000 clones, over 80% of them seen just once. Enrolment of Seattle patients took place during active infection, and they were followed longitudinally.

Sequenced material: peripheral blood. The receptor's source is a woman between 45 and 65 years old with COVID-19, enrolled during active disease. This chain joins TRBV19 and TRBJ1-1; tentatively, D is TRBD1 (5 bases). The CDR3 DNA follows: TGTGCCAGTAGTACCAGCCCGGTGGGGCTGGGCACTGAAGCTTTCTTT. The encoded protein is CASSTSPVGLGTEAFF.